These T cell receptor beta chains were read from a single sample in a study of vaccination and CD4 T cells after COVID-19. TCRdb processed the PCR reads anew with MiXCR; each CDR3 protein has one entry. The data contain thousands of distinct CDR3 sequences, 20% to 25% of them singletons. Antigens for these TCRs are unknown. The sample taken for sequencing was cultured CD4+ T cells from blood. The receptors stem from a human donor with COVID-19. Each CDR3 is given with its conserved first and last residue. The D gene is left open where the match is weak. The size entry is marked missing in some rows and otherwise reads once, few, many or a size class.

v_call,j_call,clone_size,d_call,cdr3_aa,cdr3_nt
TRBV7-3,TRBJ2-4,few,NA,CASSQPLSPAKNIQYF,TGTGCCAGCAGCCAACCCCTTAGTCCAGCCAAAAACATTCAGTACTTC
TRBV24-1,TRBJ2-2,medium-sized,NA,CATSDLRHTTGELFF,TGTGCCACCAGTGATTTGCGGCACACCACCGGGGAGCTGTTTTTT
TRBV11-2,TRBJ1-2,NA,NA,CASSLGAERGGYTF,TGTGCCAGCAGCTTAGGGGCGGAAAGAGGGGGCTACACCTTC
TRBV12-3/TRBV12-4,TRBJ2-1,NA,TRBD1,CASSLTGGLANEQFF,TGTGCCAGCAGTTTAACAGGGGGCTTAGCCAATGAGCAGTTCTTC
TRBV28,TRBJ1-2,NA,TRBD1,CASQPHQGGYGYTF,TGTGCCAGCCAGCCCCATCAGGGGGGTTATGGCTACACCTTC
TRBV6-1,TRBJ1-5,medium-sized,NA,CASSDGNSNQPQHF,TGTGCCAGCAGTGACGGGAATAGCAATCAGCCCCAGCATTTT
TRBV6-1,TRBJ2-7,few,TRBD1,CASTPSHPGQSFEQYF,TGTGCCAGCACCCCTTCCCATCCGGGACAGTCGTTCGAGCAGTACTTC
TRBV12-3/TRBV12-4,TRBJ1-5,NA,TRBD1,CASSLGQGNQPQHF,TGTGCCAGCAGTTTGGGACAGGGTAATCAGCCCCAGCATTTT
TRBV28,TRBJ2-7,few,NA,CASSPGGIESLEQYF,TGTGCCAGCAGTCCCGGGGGTATAGAGAGCCTCGAGCAGTACTTC
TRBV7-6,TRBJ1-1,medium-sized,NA,CASSQGQPRGNTEAFF,TGTGCCAGCAGCCAGGGGCAGCCGAGGGGGAACACTGAAGCTTTCTTT
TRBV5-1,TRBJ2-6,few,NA,CASSLDSLSGANVLTF,TGCGCCAGCAGCTTGGACAGCCTCTCTGGAGCCAACGTCCTGACTTTC
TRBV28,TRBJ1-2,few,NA,CASSPQSSGANGYTF,TGTGCCAGCAGTCCCCAGTCTTCAGGGGCGAACGGCTACACCTTC
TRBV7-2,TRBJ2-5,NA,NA,CTSGPGGVKETQYF,TGTACCAGCGGTCCCGGCGGTGTAAAAGAGACCCAGTACTTC
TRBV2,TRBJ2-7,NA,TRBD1,CASSRPLGQQMTYEQYF,TGTGCCAGCAGTCGACCTCTGGGACAGCAGATGACCTACGAGCAGTACTTC
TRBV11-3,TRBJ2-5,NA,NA,CASSADKPETQYF,TGTGCCAGCAGCGCAGACAAGCCGGAGACCCAGTACTTC
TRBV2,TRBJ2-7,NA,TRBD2,CASSGSGGFHEQYF,TGTGCCAGCAGTGGTAGCGGGGGGTTCCACGAGCAGTACTTC
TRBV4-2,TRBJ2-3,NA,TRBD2,CASSQEPRGVSTDTQYF,TGTGCCAGCAGCCAAGAACCGCGGGGGGTTTCCACAGATACGCAGTATTTT
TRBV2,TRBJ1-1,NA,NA,CASSEAGQNTEAFF,TGTGCCAGCAGTGAAGCAGGACAGAACACTGAAGCTTTCTTT
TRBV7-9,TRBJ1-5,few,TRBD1,CASSRDRGDQPQHF,TGTGCCAGCAGCCGGGACAGGGGAGATCAGCCCCAGCATTTT
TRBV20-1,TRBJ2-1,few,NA,CSARVYGELNNEQFF,TGCAGTGCTAGAGTTTACGGGGAACTTAACAATGAGCAGTTCTTC
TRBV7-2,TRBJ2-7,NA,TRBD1,CASSLSGTVPYEQYF,TGTGCCAGCAGCTTATCAGGGACAGTCCCCTACGAGCAGTACTTC
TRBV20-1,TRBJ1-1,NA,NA,CSAREGYDTEAFF,TGCAGTGCTAGAGAGGGATATGACACTGAAGCTTTCTTT